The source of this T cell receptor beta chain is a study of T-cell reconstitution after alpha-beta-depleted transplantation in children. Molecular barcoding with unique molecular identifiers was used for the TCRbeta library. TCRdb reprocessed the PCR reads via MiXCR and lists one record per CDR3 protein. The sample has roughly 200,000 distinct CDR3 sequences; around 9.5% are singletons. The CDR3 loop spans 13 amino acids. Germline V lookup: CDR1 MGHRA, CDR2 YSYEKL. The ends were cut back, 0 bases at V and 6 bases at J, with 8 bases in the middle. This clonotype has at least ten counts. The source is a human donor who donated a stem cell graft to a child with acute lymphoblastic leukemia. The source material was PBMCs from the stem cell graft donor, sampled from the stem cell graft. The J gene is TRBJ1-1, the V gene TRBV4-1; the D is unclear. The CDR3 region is CASSQDEAAEAFF. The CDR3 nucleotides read TGCGCCAGCAGCCAAGATGAGGCAGCTGAAGCTTTCTTT.